This T cell receptor (beta chain) was identified during a study of cytomegalovirus exposure and HLA in healthy donors. The wider study: Researchers found that under 90% of some 400 genotyped donors fell within the Caucasian-associated ancestry cluster.

It was with 60 Vbeta and 13 Jbeta primers that the PCR ran. Some clones are missing from TCRdb's copy, which holds only in-frame ones; the method was immunoSEQ multiplex PCR. This sample carries about 200,000 clones, around 75% of them seen once, and the ten largest clones take approximately 0.36%. The CDR3 runs to 15 residues. Germline CDR1 is SGHTA and CDR2 is FQGNSA. Unmatched junction bases numbered 6, after V lost 5 bases and J lost 2 bases. As regards this clone: Its specificity is not known.

Study conclusions and caveats: A list of 150 to 200 TCR beta chains associated with cytomegalovirus was given. In a later analysis, CMV-associated beta chains were mostly HLA-associated, it appeared.

Sequences were obtained from PBMCs. The receptor was derived from a male donor in good health and CMV-seropositive. The chain is built from TRBV7-2 and TRBJ2-3; TRBD1 matches 8 bases. In DNA, the CDR3 is TGTGCCAGCAGCCAGGGGGCTATATCCACAGATACGCAGTATTTT. It specifies CASSQGAISTDTQYF.